The 21 T cell receptor beta chains below all came from one sample that was sequenced in a study of OX40 agonist ivuxolimab in advanced cancers. This table comes from immunoSEQ multiplex PCR, and its TCRdb copy is limited to in-frame clones, with some not included. The sample yields about 60,000 clones, roughly 89% seen once. The sample consisted of CD4+ or CD8+ T cells sorted from blood, taken in a trial of the OX40 agonist ivuxolimab. The receptor set was obtained from an adult with an advanced solid tumor such as melanoma, head and neck, liver or kidney cancer.

The chain links TRBV20-1 to TRBJ2-5; D is possibly TRBD1 (5 bases). V was clipped by 1 base and J by 5 bases, with 5 bases between them. Germline loops: CDR1 DFQATT, CDR2 SNEGSKA (reference sequence). CDR3 length: 11 residues. CDR3 in amino acids: CSARGGETQYF. The CDR3 nucleotides are TGCAGTGCTAGAGGGGGCGAGACCCAGTACTTC.

This clone was recorded once. This chain uses TRBV6-5 with TRBJ1-5; 9 bases are a match to TRBD1. The J segment lost 6 bases and the V segment lost 4 bases, leaving 1 base of the junction unmatched. Germline assignment: CDR1 MNHEY and CDR2 SVGAGI. This CDR3 has 13 residues. The CDR3 region is CASSWDRVQPQHF. The DNA of the CDR3 is TGTGCCAGCAGTTGGGACAGGGTTCAGCCCCAGCATTTT.

This rearrangement joins TRBV28 to TRBJ1-2; D is ambiguous. V shed 2 bases and J shed 5 bases, with 6 bases lying between them. Germline V gene lookup returns CDR1 MDHEN and CDR2 SYDVKM. This CDR3 comprises 12 residues. The CDR3 protein is CASSLGEYGYTF. The CDR3 DNA reads TGTGCCAGCAGTTTAGGGGAGTATGGCTACACCTTC.

The CDR3 coding sequence is TGTGCCTGGAGTGCCGGGACAGGGGTGGGAGATACGCAGTATTTT. This codes for CAWSAGTGVGDTQYF. The chain recombines TRBV30 with TRBJ2-3, with 10 bases that match TRBD1. This CDR3 is built from 15 residues. The V segment lost 1 base and the J segment 5 bases; nucleotides outside the gene matches: 6. The germline V gene encodes CDR1 GTSNPN and CDR2 SVGIG (reference sequence).

CDR3 bases: TGTGCCAGCAGCTTGGTACGACTAGCGGGAGGATATAATGAGCAGTTCTTC. This encodes CASSLVRLAGGYNEQFF. The chain uses TRBV5-4 and TRBJ2-1; 13 positions agree with TRBD2. Germline trimming cut 0 bases from V and 7 bases from J; bases unmatched to any gene: 7. There are 17 residues in the CDR3. From germline, CDR1 is SGHNT and CDR2 YYREEE (reference sequence).

The rearrangement links TRBV5-6 to TRBJ2-7; the D is unclear. The CDR3 spans 14 residues. The V gene's germline CDR1 is SGHDT and CDR2 YYEEEE. The germline V and J ends were trimmed by 4 bases and 1 base, with 12 bases remaining between them. In DNA, the CDR3 is TGTGCCAGCAGCGTCGACGGCTATTCCTACGAGCAGTACTTC. It is translated as CASSVDGYSYEQYF.

The CDR3 sequence: CASSLAPGAYEQYF. The CDR3 DNA follows: TGTGCCAGCAGTTTAGCTCCGGGGGCATACGAGCAGTACTTC. The genes are TRBV28 and TRBJ2-7; D possibly uses TRBD1 or TRBD2 (6 bases each). The CDR3 loop spans 14 amino acids. CDR1 and CDR2 from the germline V gene are MDHEN and SYDVKM. Trimming pared 2 bases from V and 4 bases from J, leaving 12 bases between.

The chain employs TRBV5-1 and TRBJ2-7; 8 positions agree with TRBD2. Germline CDR1 is SGHRS and CDR2 is YFSETQ. The CDR3 is 15 amino acids. The ends lost 4 bases at V and 2 bases at J; junction bases unmatched: 8. CDR3 in amino acids: CASSPNSGLAYEQYF. Written as DNA, the CDR3 is TGCGCCAGCAGCCCGAATTCGGGACTAGCCTACGAGCAGTACTTC. Full variable domain (remainder filled in from reference TRBV5-1 and TRBJ2-7): KAGVTQTPRYLIKTRGQQVTLSCSPISGHRSVSWYQQTPGQGLQFLFEYFSETQRNKGNFPGRFSGRQFSNSRSEMNVSTLELGDSALYLCASSPNSGLAYEQYFGPGTRLTVT.

This chain joins TRBV5-1 and TRBJ2-2, with D unclear. The germline V gene has CDR1 SGHRS and CDR2 YFSETQ. The CDR3 spans 15 residues. V lost 4 bases and J 0 bases, leaving 10 bases between the germline ends. The CDR3 nucleotides read TGCGCCAGCAGCCGGACGGGTGCGAACACCGGGGAGCTGTTTTTT. Protein: CASSRTGANTGELFF. The variable domain in full, with the rest retrieved from reference TRBV5-1 and TRBJ2-2, is KAGVTQTPRYLIKTRGQQVTLSCSPISGHRSVSWYQQTPGQGLQFLFEYFSETQRNKGNFPGRFSGRQFSNSRSEMNVSTLELGDSALYLCASSRTGANTGELFFGEGSRLTVL.

The chain is built from TRBV2 and TRBJ1-1; D is ambiguous. V was shortened by 4 bases and J by 0 bases, with 6 bases between the two germline ends. The germline V gene has CDR1 SNHLY and CDR2 FYNNEI. The CDR3 extends over 13 amino acids. The CDR3 sequence is CASSVGMNTEAFF. The CDR3 DNA sequence: TGTGCCAGCAGTGTTGGAATGAACACTGAAGCTTTCTTT.

The chain recombines TRBV6-1 with TRBJ2-7, with 9 bases matching TRBD2. The CDR3 consists of 13 residues. V shed 4 bases and J 5 bases; nucleotides not matched to a gene: 3. Germline V gene data show CDR1 as MNHNS and CDR2 as SASEGT. CDR3 bases: TGTGCCAGCAGTGGGATAGCGGGAGACGAGCAGTACTTC. This codes for CASSGIAGDEQYF.

The V and J genes are TRBV11-3 and TRBJ1-4, with unresolved D. The CDR3 covers 13 residues. CDR1 SGHNT and CDR2 YENEEA come from the germline V gene. Between the trimmed V and J ends, which lost 6 bases and 8 bases, there was a span of 13 bases. CDR3 residues: CASRADYGEKLFF. The CDR3 nucleotides read TGTGCCAGCAGGGCGGATTACGGCGAAAAACTGTTTTTT.

The V and J genes are TRBV30 and TRBJ2-3; D is undetermined. The CDR3 covers 11 residues. Trimming removed 1 base from V and 10 bases from J, with 9 bases in between. Germline loops: CDR1 GTSNPN, CDR2 SVGIG (reference sequence). The CDR3 sequence is CAWSERVAQYF. Written as DNA, the CDR3 is TGTGCCTGGAGTGAAAGAGTTGCGCAGTATTTT. Complete variable domain (other parts from reference TRBV30 and TRBJ2-3): SQTIHQWPATLVQPVGSPLSLECTVEGTSNPNLYWYRQAAGRGLQLLFYSVGIGQISSEVPQNLSASRPQDRQFILSSKKLLLSDSGFYLCAWSERVAQYFGPGTRLTVL.

The rearrangement uses TRBV28 and TRBJ2-3; no reliable D call. The CDR3 runs 13 residues. The germline CDR1 and CDR2 sequences are MDHEN and SYDVKM. Deletions cut 2 bases from V and 4 bases from J, with 7 bases between. CDR3 sequence (DNA): TGTGCCAGCAGTTTACCGATCCCAGATACGCAGTATTTT. Protein product: CASSLPIPDTQYF.

This clone came up once. The chain's CDR3 is CASRKVGKGWNTGELFF. The CDR3 DNA sequence: TGTGCCAGCAGGAAGGTCGGTAAGGGGTGGAACACCGGGGAGCTGTTTTTT. The chain links TRBV6-4 to TRBJ2-2, with TRBD1 as a possible D gene (5 bases). Trimming removed 6 bases from V and 1 base from J, with 18 bases in between. There are 17 residues in the CDR3. Germline CDR1 reads MRHNA; CDR2 reads SNTAGT.

The chain uses TRBV11-3 and TRBJ2-2; 16 bases match TRBD2. Looked up from germline, CDR1 is SGHNT and CDR2 is YENEEA. Trimming removed 5 bases from V and 4 bases from J; junction bases left unmatched: 7. The CDR3 contains 18 residues. The CDR3, as DNA: TGTGCCAGCAGCCCGGGACTAGCGGGAGGGCCGTCCACCGGGGAGCTGTTTTTT. Translating it yields CASSPGLAGGPSTGELFF.

This clone was found once. The chain employs TRBV28 and TRBJ1-1; TRBD1 agrees at 8 bases. Losses at the gene ends were 5 bases for V and 3 bases for J; bases not matched to a gene: 11. The germline V gene has CDR1 MDHEN and CDR2 SYDVKM. The CDR3 runs to 16 residues. The CDR3 coding sequence is TGTGCCAGCAGTGGAGACAGGGGCGGTGCGTACACTGAAGCTTTCTTT. Translated, it gives CASSGDRGGAYTEAFF.

This rearrangement joins TRBV15 to TRBJ2-5; possibly TRBD1 for D (5 bases). The CDR3 covers 16 residues. V shed 4 bases and J shed 2 bases, with 17 bases lying between them. The germline V gene has CDR1 LNHNV and CDR2 YYDKDF (reference sequence). This chain's CDR3 is CATSTQVYTTQETQYF. DNA for the CDR3: TGTGCCACCAGCACACAGGTTTATACAACTCAAGAGACCCAGTACTTC.

The V and J genes are TRBV19 and TRBJ1-1; possible D gene TRBD1, 5 bases. Looked up from germline, CDR1 is LNHDA and CDR2 is SQIVND (reference sequence). Trimming shortened V by 7 bases and J by 1 base, and 13 bases separated the two germline ends. CDR3 size: 14 residues. The CDR3 region is CASKKGPENTEAFF. CDR3 nucleotides: TGTGCCAGTAAGAAGGGGCCAGAGAACACTGAAGCTTTCTTT.

The gene calls are TRBV5-5 and TRBJ1-5; no firm D call. The CDR3 extends over 13 amino acids. The V and J ends lost 4 bases and 4 bases respectively, with 9 bases between them. Germline V gives CDR1 SGHKS, CDR2 YYEKEE (reference sequence). CDR3 nucleotides: TGTGCCAGCAGCCTTACAGATAATCAGCCCCAGCATTTT. It yields the protein CASSLTDNQPQHF.

This clone was counted once. This chain links TRBV6-1 with TRBJ1-2; 7 nucleotides line up with TRBD1. The germline V gene has CDR1 MNHNS and CDR2 SASEGT. Trimming at V came to 5 bases and at J to 2 bases, leaving 2 bases not matched to a gene. The CDR3 extends over 13 amino acids. The CDR3 sequence is CASSLGQNYGYTF. In nucleotides, the CDR3 is TGTGCCAGCAGTTTGGGACAGAACTATGGCTACACCTTC.